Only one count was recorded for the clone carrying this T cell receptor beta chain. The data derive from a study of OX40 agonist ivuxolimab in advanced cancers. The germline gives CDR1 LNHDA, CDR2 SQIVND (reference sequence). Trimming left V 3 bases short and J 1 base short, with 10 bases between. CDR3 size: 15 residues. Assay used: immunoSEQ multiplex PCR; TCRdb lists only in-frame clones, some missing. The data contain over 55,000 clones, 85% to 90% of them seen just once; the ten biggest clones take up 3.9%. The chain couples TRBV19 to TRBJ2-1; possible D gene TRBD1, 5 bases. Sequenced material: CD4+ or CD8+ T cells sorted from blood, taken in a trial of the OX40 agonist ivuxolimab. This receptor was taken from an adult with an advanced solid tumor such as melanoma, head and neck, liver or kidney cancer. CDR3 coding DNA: TGTGCCAGTAGTATCCAGGGAAGGTCCTACAATGAGCAGTTCTTC. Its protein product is CASSIQGRSYNEQFF.